Reported below is one T cell receptor beta chain. Using the 5' RACE reads, TCRdb records one entry per CDR3 protein without DNA. Across about 160,000 distinct CDR3 sequences, the top ten clones capture 2% to 3% of the sample. These data belong to a study of monozygotic twins with inflammatory bowel disease. CDR3 size: 13 residues. CDR1 and CDR2 (germline): LNHDA, SQIVND (reference sequence). The sample consisted of blood. V and J are TRBV19 and TRBJ2-5; the TCRdb D gene call, TRBD2, has no DNA to confirm it. This sequence was found in a human donor with ulcerative colitis or Crohn's disease, or a healthy co-twin of an affected twin (not recorded which). The CDR3 is CASSAGGQETQYF.